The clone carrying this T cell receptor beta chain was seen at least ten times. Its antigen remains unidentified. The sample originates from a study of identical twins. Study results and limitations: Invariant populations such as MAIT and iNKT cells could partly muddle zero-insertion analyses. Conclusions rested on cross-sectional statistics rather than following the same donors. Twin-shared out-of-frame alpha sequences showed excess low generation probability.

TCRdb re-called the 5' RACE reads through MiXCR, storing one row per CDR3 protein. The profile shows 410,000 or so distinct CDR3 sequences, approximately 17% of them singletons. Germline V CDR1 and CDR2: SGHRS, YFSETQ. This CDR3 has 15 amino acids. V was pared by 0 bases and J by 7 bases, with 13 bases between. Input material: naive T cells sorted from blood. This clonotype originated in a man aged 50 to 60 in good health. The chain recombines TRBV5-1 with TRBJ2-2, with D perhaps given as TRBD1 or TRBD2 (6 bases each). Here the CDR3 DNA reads TGCGCCAGCAGCTTGGCCGGGGGCATGAACGGGGAGCTGTTTTTT. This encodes CASSLAGGMNGELFF.